The 21 T cell receptor beta chains below come from one sample, sequenced in a study of shared clonotypes between healthy human individuals. This table comes from immunoSEQ multiplex PCR, and its TCRdb copy is limited to in-frame clones, with some not included. The data show about 1.5 million clones, 95% to 99% seen once. Source material: naive CD4+ T cells sorted from blood. The subset: CD45RA+ positively selected. Receptor source: a man aged 30 to 39 in good health.

J is TRBJ1-2 and V is TRBV28; no clear D gene. The CDR3 is made up of 15 amino acids. V lost 3 bases and J lost 2, with 13 bases in between. The germline V gene encodes CDR1 MDHEN and CDR2 SYDVKM. CDR3 in DNA: TGTGCCAGCAGTTTCGGGGATCCCGGGAACTATGGCTACACCTTC. It codes for CASSFGDPGNYGYTF.

The rearrangement joins TRBV18 to TRBJ2-7; TRBD1 might be the D (6 bases). Trimming pared 6 bases from V and 4 bases from J, leaving 19 bases between. CDR1 is KGHSH, CDR2 LQKENI, per germline. The CDR3 runs 15 residues. The CDR3 reads CASSRQAQQLYEQYF. CDR3 nucleotide sequence: TGTGCCAGCTCCCGACAGGCGCAGCAGCTTTACGAGCAGTACTTC.

The V and J genes are TRBV7-9 and TRBJ2-1; D is perhaps TRBD2 (6 bases). The CDR3 sequence is 12 residues long. V gave up 9 bases and J gave up 9 bases, with 15 bases separating them. Germline CDR1 reads SEHNR; CDR2 reads FQNEAQ (reference sequence). This chain's CDR3 is CASHGAGSEQFF. The DNA of the CDR3 is TGTGCCAGTCATGGGGCCGGGAGTGAGCAGTTCTTC.

V gene TRBV15 combines with J gene TRBJ2-1; 8 positions agree with TRBD2. J was trimmed by 8 bases and V by 5 bases; bases with no gene match: 5. The CDR3 contains 13 residues. Germline loops: CDR1 LNHNV, CDR2 YYDKDF (reference sequence). The CDR3 reads CATSGGLADEQFF. The CDR3 DNA reads TGTGCCACCAGCGGTGGACTAGCCGATGAGCAGTTCTTC.

This chain connects TRBV27 to TRBJ1-3, with D possibly matching TRBD1 (6 bases). Germline V gene lookup returns CDR1 MNHEY and CDR2 SMNVEV (reference sequence). Trimming left V 5 bases short and J 4 bases short, with 15 bases between. The length of the CDR3 is 15 residues. In DNA form, the CDR3 reads TGTGCCAGCAGTATCACAGGGTTCTCAGGAAACACCATATATTTT. It yields the protein CASSITGFSGNTIYF.

This clone was seen only once. The V gene is TRBV29-1, the J gene TRBJ2-1; the D gene is possibly TRBD1 (8 bases). This CDR3 comprises 13 residues. Trimming cost V 4 bases and J 10 bases, with 17 bases left between them. Germline values: CDR1 SQVTM, CDR2 ANQGSEA. The CDR3 DNA follows: TGCAGCGTTGTAAACAGGGGGGGCAGGGAGCAGTTCTTC. This translates into CSVVNRGGREQFF.

The chain joins TRBV19 to TRBJ2-7, with D perhaps TRBD2 (5 bases). The CDR3 runs 15 residues. Deletions cut 1 base from V and 2 bases from J, with 12 bases between. Germline assignment: CDR1 LNHDA and CDR2 SQIVND (reference sequence). The CDR3 nucleotides are TGTGCCAGTAGTATAGGATTCGGGATGACCTACGAGCAGTACTTC. Amino acid sequence: CASSIGFGMTYEQYF.

Of note for this clone: Compared with germline, one end of the junction differs, possibly owing to a read error. DNA for the CDR3: TGTGCCTGGAGCCCGATAGATTGGGCAGGGGGACCATCAACCTTC. Its translation is CAWSPIDWAGGPSTF. This sequence joins TRBV30 and TRBJ2-7; TRBD1 agrees at 7 bases. The CDR3 length is 15 residues. CDR1 is GTSNPN, CDR2 SVGIG, per germline (reference sequence). Filled out from reference TRBV30 and TRBJ2-7, the complete variable domain reads SQTIHQWPATLVQPVGSPLSLECTVEGTSNPNLYWYRQAAGRGLQLLFYSVGIGQISSEVPQNLSASRPQDRQFILSSKKLLLSDSGFYLCAWSPIDWAGGPSTFGPGTRLTVT.

CDR3 sequence (DNA): TGTGCCAGCTCACCTCGCCCTGGACTAGCGGGAGACAATGAGCAGTTCTTC. Amino acids: CASSPRPGLAGDNEQFF. The V call is TRBV18, the J call TRBJ2-1; 13 nucleotides match TRBD2. Germline CDR1 is KGHSH and CDR2 is LQKENI. J gave up 5 bases and V 3 bases, and 7 bases lay outside the gene matches. This CDR3 region has 17 residues.

This chain joins TRBV2 and TRBJ1-5; 7 nucleotides align to TRBD1. CDR1 and CDR2 (germline): SNHLY, FYNNEI. J was trimmed by 5 bases and V by 3 bases; bases with no gene match: 4. This CDR3 is 14 amino acids long. The CDR3 here is CASSDSGGYQPQHF. The CDR3 DNA is TGTGCCAGCAGTGATTCAGGGGGGTATCAGCCCCAGCATTTT. The variable domain in full, completed from reference TRBV2 and TRBJ1-5, reads EPEVTQTPSHQVTQMGQEVILRCVPISNHLYFYWYRQILGQKVEFLVSFYNNEISEKSEIFDDQFSVERPDGSNFTLKIRSTKLEDSAMYFCASSDSGGYQPQHFGDGTRLSIL.

V and J are TRBV29-1 and TRBJ2-5; D may be TRBD1 or TRBD2 (6 bases each). Trimming cost V 8 bases and J 3 bases, with 19 bases left between them. This CDR3 spans 14 amino acids. From germline, CDR1 is SQVTM and CDR2 ANQGSEA. This CDR3 reads CSLLATGGEETQYF. For the CDR3, the DNA is TGCAGCCTTTTGGCGACAGGAGGGGAAGAGACCCAGTACTTC.

The chain links TRBV5-6 to TRBJ2-5; the D gene is possibly TRBD2 (5 bases). Germline lookup yields CDR1 SGHDT and CDR2 YYEEEE. CDR3 length equals 14 residues. The V end was cut by 2 bases, the J end by 2 bases, with 10 bases between. The CDR3 DNA is TGTGCCAGCAGCTTTTACGGGATTCAAGAGACCCAGTACTTC. Translated: CASSFYGIQETQYF.

This chain joins TRBV7-9 and TRBJ1-2, with D maybe TRBD1 (5 bases). This CDR3 region has 14 residues. The germline CDR1 and CDR2 sequences are SEHNR and FQNEAQ (reference sequence). Trimming took 7 bases from V and 4 from J, leaving 16 bases between them. CDR3 sequence: CASTGGARPYGYTF. CDR3 in DNA: TGTGCCAGCACCGGAGGGGCCCGCCCCTATGGCTACACCTTC.

The V call is TRBV6-1, the J call TRBJ2-1; TRBD2 agrees at 8 bases. V gave up 4 bases and J gave up 6 bases; unmatched junction bases: 5. In germline, CDR1 is MNHNS, CDR2 SASEGT. This CDR3 is 14 amino acids long. CDR3 region: CASSVTLAVNEQFF. The CDR3, as DNA: TGTGCCAGCAGTGTAACACTAGCGGTCAATGAGCAGTTCTTC.

The chain employs TRBV5-1 and TRBJ2-7, with 8 nucleotides matching TRBD2. The CDR3 is 16 residues long. Unmatched junction bases numbered 17, after V lost 3 bases and J lost 9 bases. Germline CDR1 is SGHRS and CDR2 is YFSETQ. CDR3 region: CASSSLPGLGALGQYF. Written as DNA, the CDR3 is TGCGCCAGCAGCTCGCTACCGGGACTAGGGGCGCTAGGGCAGTACTTC.

On this clone itself: The sample carries other DNA sequences with the same CDR3. This chain uses TRBV5-1 with TRBJ2-5; D unresolved. Per germline, CDR1 SGHRS and CDR2 YFSETQ. Trimming removed 2 bases at V and 3 bases at J, with 5 bases between. The CDR3 is 12 amino acids. The CDR3 DNA follows: TGCGCCAGCAGCTTAGGGAAAGAGACCCAGTACTTC. Amino acids: CASSLGKETQYF.

This chain links TRBV7-9 with TRBJ2-7; 10 positions agree with TRBD2. Germline-derived CDR1 and CDR2 are SEHNR and FQNEAQ (reference sequence). CDR3 length: 15 amino acids. The V segment lost 5 bases and the J segment 3 bases; nucleotides outside the gene matches: 7. CDR3 coding DNA: TGTGCCAGCAGCGAGGGACTAGCGCGCGTCTACGAGCAGTACTTC. Translated: CASSEGLARVYEQYF.

The chain combines TRBV7-8 with TRBJ2-1; D possibly corresponds to TRBD2 (6 bases). This CDR3 region has 16 residues. Looked up from germline, CDR1 is SGHVS and CDR2 is FQNEAQ. Trimming took off 5 bases at V and 2 bases at J, with 16 bases between the two ends. This CDR3 is CASSLIGSLTYNEQFF. CDR3 bases: TGTGCCAGCAGCCTTATCGGGAGCCTTACCTACAATGAGCAGTTCTTC.

The chain links TRBV29-1 to TRBJ2-3; D remains unclear. Looked up from germline, CDR1 is SQVTM and CDR2 is ANQGSEA. The germline V and J ends were trimmed by 4 bases and 2 bases, with 13 bases remaining between them. The CDR3 extends over 14 amino acids. The CDR3 spells CSVVAQLATDTQYF. The CDR3 nucleotides read TGCAGCGTTGTCGCCCAACTCGCCACAGATACGCAGTATTTT.

The V gene is TRBV28, the J gene TRBJ1-2; 8 nucleotides line up with TRBD1. The V segment lost 4 bases and the J segment 4 bases; nucleotides outside the gene matches: 14. The CDR3 is made up of 17 amino acids. Germline CDR1 MDHEN, CDR2 SYDVKM. CDR3 sequence (DNA): TGTGCCAGCAGTTCAGGGCGAGACCGGGACAGGCTCTATGGCTACACCTTC. It specifies CASSSGRDRDRLYGYTF.

The chain combines TRBV19 with TRBJ1-5; no definite D call. The CDR3 consists of 15 residues. Germline V gives CDR1 LNHDA, CDR2 SQIVND (reference sequence). V lost 1 base and J lost 3, with 10 bases in between. CDR3 protein: CASSIARSHNQPQHF. For the CDR3, the DNA is TGTGCCAGTAGTATAGCCCGCAGTCACAATCAGCCCCAGCATTTT.